Each of the 8 T cell receptor beta chains below was sequenced from the same sample in a study of T cells in Graves' hyperthyroidism and ophthalmopathy. What was amplified from RNA transcripts were TCR beta CDR3 regions. Researchers ran a first-round RT-PCR on the TCR CDR3 using the HTBI primer set. MiXCR, run by TCRdb on the multiplex PCR reads, gives a single entry per CDR3 protein. The table lists fewer than 750,000 distinct CDR3 sequences, 35% to 55% of them singletons. Specimen: peripheral blood or thyroid tissue (not recorded which). Source of these receptors: a woman in her late teens or twenties with Graves' hyperthyroidism.

The rearrangement links TRBV10-3 to TRBJ1-6, with D perhaps TRBD1 (5 bases). Trimming took off 10 bases at V and 8 bases at J, with 12 bases between the two ends. Germline values: CDR1 ENHRY, CDR2 SYGVKD. The CDR3 is 12 residues long. CDR3 region: CATVTGDSPLHF. CDR3 DNA sequence: TGTGCCACCGTAACGGGGGATTCACCCCTCCACTTT.

V usage is TRBV15 and J usage is TRBJ2-1; possibly TRBD2 for D (6 bases). CDR3 length equals 14 residues. In germline, CDR1 is LNHNV, CDR2 YYDKDF (reference sequence). Trimming cost V 8 bases and J 8 bases, with 19 bases left between them. This CDR3 reads CATSAGRTGYEQFF. The CDR3 nucleotides are TGTGCCACCTCCGCGGGACGGACTGGCTATGAGCAGTTCTTC.

The chain combines TRBV20-1 with TRBJ2-5; 7 bases are shared with TRBD2. This CDR3 contains 16 residues. V dropped 3 bases and J dropped 5; count of bases not matched to a gene: 15. Germline lookup yields CDR1 DFQATT and CDR2 SNEGSKA (reference sequence). The chain's CDR3 is CSARVQGGRAAETQYF. The CDR3 DNA sequence: TGCAGTGCTAGGGTGCAGGGCGGGAGAGCAGCTGAGACCCAGTACTTC.

This clonotype turned up a few times. The CDR3 loop reads CAISDKITGELFF. The DNA for the CDR3 is TGTGCCATCAGTGATAAAATCACCGGGGAGCTGTTTTTT. The V gene is TRBV10-3, the J gene TRBJ2-2; no firm D call. V was trimmed by 3 bases and J by 4 bases, leaving 6 bases between them. CDR3 length: 13 amino acids. Germline V gives CDR1 ENHRY, CDR2 SYGVKD.

V gene TRBV7-9 combines with J gene TRBJ2-5; D gene unclear. The V end was cut by 2 bases, the J end by 5 bases, with 12 bases between. Germline loops: CDR1 SEHNR, CDR2 FQNEAQ (reference sequence). This CDR3 has 14 residues. CDR3 nucleotides: TGTGCCAGCAGCTTACGTCGAGAACGGGAGACCCAGTACTTC. It codes for CASSLRRERETQYF.

Only one count was recorded for this clonotype. Possible read error: a much larger clone is one base away. The chain is built from TRBV9 and TRBJ2-7; D possibly corresponds to TRBD2 (6 bases). V lost 4 bases, J lost 0 bases, and 23 bases lay in between. The germline V gene encodes CDR1 SGDLS and CDR2 YYNGEE. The CDR3 covers 18 residues. CDR3 sequence: CASSPPASERTTSYEQYF. The CDR3 DNA is TGTGCCAGCAGCCCTCCCGCTAGCGAGAGAACGACCTCCTACGAGCAGTACTTC.

V and J are TRBV7-2 and TRBJ2-7; 9 nucleotides match TRBD2. CDR1 and CDR2 from the germline V gene are SGHTA and FQGNSA. The CDR3 spans 15 residues. After removal of 6 bases from V and 3 bases from J, the junction contained 9 bases not matched to a gene. For the CDR3, the DNA is TGTGCCAGCAGTCCTGGCGGGAGGGCCGGCTACGAGCAGTACTTC. It encodes CASSPGGRAGYEQYF.

Concerning this clonotype: At one end, the junction sequence differs from germline, possibly due to a read error. The chain has TRBV2 and TRBJ2-7; 13 bases match TRBD2. This CDR3 has 15 residues. CDR1 is SNHLY, CDR2 FYNNEI, per germline. The CDR3, as DNA: TGTGTCAGCAGACAAGGACTAGCGGGAGTTTACGAGCAGTACTTC. Translating gives CVSRQGLAGVYEQYF.